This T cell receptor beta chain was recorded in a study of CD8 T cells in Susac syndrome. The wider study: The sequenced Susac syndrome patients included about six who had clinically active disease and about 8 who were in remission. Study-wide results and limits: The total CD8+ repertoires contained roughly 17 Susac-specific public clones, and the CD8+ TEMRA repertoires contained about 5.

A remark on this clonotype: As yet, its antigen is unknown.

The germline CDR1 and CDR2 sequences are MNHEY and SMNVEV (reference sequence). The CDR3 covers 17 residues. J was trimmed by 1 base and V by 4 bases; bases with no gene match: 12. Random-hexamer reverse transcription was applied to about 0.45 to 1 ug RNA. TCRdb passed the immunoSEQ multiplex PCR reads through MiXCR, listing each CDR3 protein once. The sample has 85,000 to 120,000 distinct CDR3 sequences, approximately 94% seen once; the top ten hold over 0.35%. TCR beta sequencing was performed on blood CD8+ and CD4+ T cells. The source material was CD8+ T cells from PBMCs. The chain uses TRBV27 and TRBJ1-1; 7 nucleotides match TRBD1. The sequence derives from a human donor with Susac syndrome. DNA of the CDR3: TGTGCCAGCAGTTCCTTACCAGGGGGAGAGTGGAACACTGAAGCTTTCTTT. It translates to CASSSLPGGEWNTEAFF.